The 23 T cell receptor beta chains in this list originate from one sample, sequenced in a study of blood T cell repertoires in COVID-19 (dated by TCRdb to 2019 to 2021). Library preparation used the immunoSEQ multiplex PCR assay. TCRdb mirrors the immuneACCESS table, restricted to in-frame sequences. Some clones are absent from its copies; in checked studies, under half trace to an unresolved V gene, and the reason for the others is unknown. This sample holds roughly 200,000 clones; roughly 81% were observed only once. Roughly 5% of the sample is held by the ten biggest clonotypes. The sample was peripheral blood. The source of these receptors is a woman aged 80 or older with acute or convalescent COVID-19.

This clone was seen only a few times. The V call is TRBV27, the J call TRBJ1-2; D is possibly TRBD1 (6 bases). CDR1 is MNHEY, CDR2 SMNVEV, per germline (reference sequence). This CDR3 is built from 15 residues. V lost 5 bases to trimming and J lost 7 bases, with 20 bases between them. DNA of the CDR3: TGTGCCAGCAGTACGATACAGGGACCTCGGCGTGGCTACACCTTC. Translated, it gives CASSTIQGPRRGYTF.

This clone was recorded a few times. The rearrangement links TRBV3-1 (or the pseudogene TRBV3-2) to TRBJ2-1; D may be TRBD2 (6 bases). CDR3 size: 16 residues. V dropped 2 bases and J dropped 4 bases, with 15 bases sitting between them. CDR1 LGHDT and CDR2 YNNKEL come from the germline V gene (reference sequence). The CDR3 reads CASSQLWDLTYNEQFF. The CDR3 DNA reads TGTGCCAGCAGCCAACTTTGGGACTTAACTTACAATGAGCAGTTCTTC.

The V call is TRBV25-1, the J call TRBJ1-1, with TRBD1 matching over 7 bases. Trimming cost V 10 bases and J 1 base; bases outside gene matches: 6. The germline gives CDR1 MGHDK, CDR2 SYGVNS. This CDR3 spans 13 amino acids. The CDR3: CATTGVTNTEAFF. The CDR3 DNA is TGTGCCACTACAGGGGTAACGAACACTGAAGCTTTCTTT. The whole variable domain, remainder taken from reference TRBV25-1 and TRBJ1-1, is EADIYQTPRYLVIGTGKKITLECSQTMGHDKMYWYQQDPGMELHLIHYSYGVNSTEKGDLSSESTVSRIRTEHFPLTLESARPSHTSQYLCATTGVTNTEAFFGQGTRLTVV.

This chain links TRBV7-2 with TRBJ1-2; no clear D gene. The ends were cut back, 1 base at V and 8 bases at J, with 11 bases in the middle. This CDR3 is 13 amino acids long. The germline V gene has CDR1 SGHTA and CDR2 FQGNSA. In nucleotides, the CDR3 is TGTGCCAGCAGCTTAGTGGGCCCGATAGGCTACACCTTC. The encoded protein is CASSLVGPIGYTF.

The rearrangement uses TRBV5-6 and TRBJ1-1; D is possibly TRBD1 (6 bases). The V and J ends lost 5 bases and 10 bases respectively, with 21 bases between them. The V gene's germline CDR1 is SGHDT and CDR2 YYEEEE. CDR3 length: 14 amino acids. DNA for the CDR3: TGTGCCAGCAGTCCAGGGGTGGGCGCGGGTTCAGCTTTCTTT. This codes for CASSPGVGAGSAFF.

The table lists this clone with a few counts. This rearrangement joins TRBV7-9 to TRBJ1-1; perhaps TRBD1 as D (6 bases). Between the trimmed V and J ends, which lost 5 bases and 4 bases, there was a span of 14 bases. The CDR3 extends over 14 amino acids. Germline lookup yields CDR1 SEHNR and CDR2 FQNEAQ (reference sequence). CDR3 region: CASSPQGTGTEAFF. Written as DNA, the CDR3 is TGTGCCAGCAGCCCCCAGGGGACGGGCACTGAAGCTTTCTTT.

The rearrangement joins TRBV9 to TRBJ1-2, with TRBD1 identical over 9 bases. The V segment lost 4 bases and the J segment 8 bases; nucleotides outside the gene matches: 6. The CDR3 loop spans 13 amino acids. Germline CDR1 reads SGDLS; CDR2 reads YYNGEE. The CDR3 coding sequence is TGTGCCAGCAGCCGGACAGGGGAGGGCGGCTACACCTTC. It is translated as CASSRTGEGGYTF.

The chain employs TRBV28 and TRBJ2-3, with 9 bases lining up with TRBD2. Germline V gene sequence: CDR1 MDHEN, CDR2 SYDVKM. Trimming removed 5 bases from V and 6 bases from J; junction bases left unmatched: 9. This CDR3 has 15 amino acids. The CDR3 DNA sequence: TGTGCCAGCAGTCCCCTAGCGGGAAGCGGGGATACGCAGTATTTT. Residues: CASSPLAGSGDTQYF.

This clone was counted between two and nine times. This rearrangement joins TRBV19 to TRBJ2-5; the match to TRBD1 covers 7 bases. The CDR3 runs to 13 residues. The germline V gene encodes CDR1 LNHDA and CDR2 SQIVND (reference sequence). The trim removed 6 bases at V and 4 bases at J, leaving 5 bases unmatched. The CDR3 spells CASSWTGIETQYF. For the CDR3, the DNA is TGTGCCAGTAGCTGGACAGGTATAGAGACCCAGTACTTC.

This rearrangement joins TRBV4-3 to TRBJ2-7; D unresolved. V lost 3 bases and J 2 bases, leaving 14 bases between the germline ends. Per the germline V gene, CDR1 is LGHNA and CDR2 is YSLEER. The CDR3 runs 15 residues. The CDR3 DNA follows: TGCGCCAGCAGCCAGCGTGTCGGTTCCCCCTACGAGCAGTACTTC. Amino acid sequence: CASSQRVGSPYEQYF.

This chain connects TRBV24-1 to TRBJ2-1; 7 bases match TRBD2. With 2 bases clipped from V and 7 bases from J, the junction kept 7 bases outside the gene matches. The CDR3 sequence is 15 residues long. Germline V gene sequence: CDR1 KGHDR, CDR2 SFDVKD. CDR3 loop: CATSDSRTSWNEQFF. DNA of the CDR3: TGTGCCACCAGTGATTCGCGGACTAGTTGGAATGAGCAGTTCTTC.

The chain carries TRBV28 and TRBJ2-1; 13 positions agree with TRBD2. Germline lookup yields CDR1 MDHEN and CDR2 SYDVKM. J gave up 5 bases and V 2 bases, and 3 bases lay outside the gene matches. This CDR3 contains 16 residues. CDR3 DNA sequence: TGTGCCAGCAGTTTAGCCGGGACTAGCGGGAACAATGAGCAGTTCTTC. It is translated as CASSLAGTSGNNEQFF.

V usage is TRBV5-5 and J usage is TRBJ2-1, with 7 bases lining up with TRBD1. This CDR3 spans 15 amino acids. V trimming: 5 bases; J trimming: 8 bases; junction bases outside the gene matches: 13. Germline V gives CDR1 SGHKS, CDR2 YYEKEE (reference sequence). The CDR3: CASRKTGSIIDEQFF. CDR3 bases: TGTGCCAGCAGAAAGACAGGGTCGATCATCGATGAGCAGTTCTTC.

The chain couples TRBV6-1 to TRBJ1-1, with a tentative D call TRBD1 (5 bases). The CDR3 is 11 amino acids. Per germline, CDR1 MNHNS and CDR2 SASEGT. With 5 bases removed from V and 8 bases from J, the gap between germline ends came to 9 bases. The CDR3 region is CASSPGREAFF. The CDR3 DNA reads TGTGCCAGCAGTCCAGGGAGGGAAGCTTTCTTT.

The rearrangement uses TRBV2 and TRBJ1-5; D is unclear. This CDR3 has 17 residues. Deletions cut 8 bases from V and 2 bases from J, with 22 bases between. The germline V gene encodes CDR1 SNHLY and CDR2 FYNNEI. The CDR3 sequence is CASEFESMVLGNQPQHF. The DNA of the CDR3 is TGTGCCAGCGAATTTGAATCTATGGTCTTGGGCAATCAGCCCCAGCATTTT.

V and J are TRBV5-4 and TRBJ2-1; 7 bases line up with TRBD2. V trimming: 4 bases; J trimming: 8 bases; junction bases outside the gene matches: 6. This CDR3 has 13 residues. Germline values: CDR1 SGHNT, CDR2 YYREEE (reference sequence). The CDR3 DNA sequence: TGTGCCAGCAGCCGGACTAGTAACGATGAGCAGTTCTTC. This codes for CASSRTSNDEQFF.

The chain combines TRBV2 with TRBJ1-1, with a tentative D call TRBD1 (5 bases). Trimming pared 11 bases from V and 11 bases from J, leaving 21 bases between. In germline, CDR1 is SNHLY, CDR2 FYNNEI. The CDR3 totals 12 residues. CDR3 in amino acids: CASSFRVSYAFF. The CDR3 region has the DNA TGTGCCTCTTCCTTCAGGGTTTCATATGCTTTCTTT.

The chain employs TRBV29-1 and TRBJ1-2; 7 bases are shared with TRBD1. Per germline, CDR1 SQVTM and CDR2 ANQGSEA. V lost 6 bases and J lost 5; bases outside the gene matches: 3. The CDR3 has 11 residues. The CDR3 bases are TGCAGCGTAACGACAGGGTATGGCTACACCTTC. This sequence encodes CSVTTGYGYTF.

This clone occurred a few times. This chain joins TRBV10-2 and TRBJ2-3; TRBD2 matches at 7 bases. Germline V gene sequence: CDR1 WSHSY, CDR2 SAAADI. This CDR3 has 13 residues. The V and J ends lost 3 bases and 5 bases, in that order; junction bases with no gene match: 2. For the CDR3, the DNA is TGCGCCAGCAGTGACCTAGCGGAAGATACGCAGTATTTT. Translated, it gives CASSDLAEDTQYF.

The V gene is TRBV6-5, the J gene TRBJ1-1; D gene unclear. The length of the CDR3 is 12 residues. Trimming cost V 6 bases and J 0 bases, with 5 bases left between them. CDR1 and CDR2 (germline): MNHEY, SVGAGI. CDR3 sequence (DNA): TGTGCCAGCAGCTTTATGAACACTGAAGCTTTCTTT. Residues: CASSFMNTEAFF.

The V gene is TRBV15, the J gene TRBJ1-4, with D possibly being TRBD1 (6 bases). CDR3 length: 15 amino acids. In germline, CDR1 is LNHNV, CDR2 YYDKDF (reference sequence). V was shortened by 1 base and J by 6 bases, with 12 bases between the two germline ends. The CDR3 region has the DNA TGTGCCACCAGCAGAGGGGGGCGGGCGGATGAAAAACTGTTTTTT. Protein sequence: CATSRGGRADEKLFF.

This clone was observed a single time. This chain joins TRBV5-6 and TRBJ1-4; no definite D call. The germline gives CDR1 SGHDT, CDR2 YYEEEE. Trimming took off 2 bases at V and 7 bases at J, with 12 bases between the two ends. The CDR3 sequence is 14 residues long. CDR3 DNA: TGTGCCAGCAGCTTACGGGAAAGAGGTGAAAAACTGTTTTTT. Amino acid sequence: CASSLRERGEKLFF.

The chain is built from TRBV6-5 and TRBJ2-7; possible D gene TRBD1, 6 bases. The V end lost 5 bases, the J end lost 7 bases, and 21 bases lay between the germline ends. The CDR3 runs 15 residues. Germline CDR1 MNHEY, CDR2 SVGAGI. DNA for the CDR3: TGTGCCAGCAGTCGGTCAGGGGCGCAGGGCTTGGAGCAGTACTTC. It encodes CASSRSGAQGLEQYF.